Below, 30 T cell receptor beta chains from the same sample are listed, as sequenced in a study of blood T cell repertoires in COVID-19. Sequenced by immunoSEQ multiplex PCR; TCRdb stores in-frame clones only, minus some. The table records approximately 160,000 clones, 65% to 85% of them present only once. The sequenced sample was peripheral blood. The receptors come from a woman in her fifties or sixties with acute or convalescent COVID-19.

About this clone itself: One junction end disagrees with the germline gene, perhaps due to a read error. This chain connects TRBV12-3 or TRBV12-4 to TRBJ2-3; 10 bases agree with TRBD2. The CDR3 consists of 13 residues. The CDR3 here is CASSLALAGAGLF. In DNA form, the CDR3 reads TGTGCCAGCAGTTTAGCCCTAGCGGGGGCCGGGTTATTT.

The chain recombines TRBV5-6 with TRBJ1-2, with 7 bases identical to TRBD1. Unmatched junction bases numbered 2, after V lost 4 bases and J lost 2 bases. The germline gives CDR1 SGHDT, CDR2 YYEEEE. The CDR3 runs to 13 residues. Here the CDR3 DNA reads TGTGCCAGCAGCGACAGGGTGAACTATGGCTACACCTTC. It encodes CASSDRVNYGYTF.

The chain uses TRBV2 and TRBJ2-7; 7 bases align to TRBD1. J was trimmed by 0 bases and V by 8 bases; bases with no gene match: 7. Germline V gene sequence: CDR1 SNHLY, CDR2 FYNNEI. CDR3 length: 14 residues. Here the CDR3 reads CASVTGTVSYEQYF. CDR3 sequence (DNA): TGTGCCAGCGTCACTGGGACAGTCTCCTACGAGCAGTACTTC.

The table lists this clone with a count of one. The chain uses TRBV29-1 and TRBJ2-2; D gene unclear. Trimming pared 7 bases from V and 2 bases from J, leaving 5 bases between. The CDR3 has 11 residues. From germline, CDR1 is SQVTM and CDR2 ANQGSEA. CDR3 amino acids: CSAINTGELFF. As DNA, the CDR3 is TGCAGCGCAATAAACACCGGGGAGCTGTTTTTT.

The chain is built from TRBV14 and TRBJ1-4; D gene unclear. CDR1 SGHDN and CDR2 FVKESK come from the germline V gene. CDR3 length: 12 residues. V lost 8 bases, J lost 10 bases, and 14 bases lay in between. In DNA, the CDR3 is TGTGCCAGCGGGTTGACGCCGGGAAAACTGTTTTTT. As protein: CASGLTPGKLFF.

The chain carries TRBV19 and TRBJ1-3, with 8 bases that match TRBD1. In germline, CDR1 is LNHDA, CDR2 SQIVND (reference sequence). Losses at the gene ends were 7 bases for V and 4 bases for J; bases not matched to a gene: 9. The CDR3 is made up of 15 amino acids. The CDR3 sequence: CASNPGGALGNTIYF. Written as DNA, the CDR3 is TGTGCCAGTAACCCAGGGGGCGCGCTCGGAAACACCATATATTTT.

The J gene is TRBJ2-7, the V gene TRBV7-2, with TRBD1 matching over 7 bases. The CDR3 runs 14 residues. From germline, CDR1 is SGHTA and CDR2 FQGNSA. Germline trimming cut 7 bases from V and 2 bases from J; bases unmatched to any gene: 8. In DNA form, the CDR3 reads TGTGCCAGCATCCCGGACAGGCCCCCCTACGAGCAGTACTTC. It is translated as CASIPDRPPYEQYF.

The V call is TRBV29-1, the J call TRBJ1-1, with a tentative D call TRBD1 (6 bases). Germline V gene data show CDR1 as SQVTM and CDR2 as ANQGSEA. The CDR3 is 12 amino acids. V was trimmed by 7 bases and J by 4 bases, leaving 13 bases between them. This CDR3 reads CSARQVGTEAFF. The CDR3 region has the DNA TGCAGCGCCCGACAGGTTGGCACTGAAGCTTTCTTT.

This clone has a handful of counts. This chain links TRBV6-5 with TRBJ1-1, with D maybe TRBD1 (5 bases). CDR3 length: 15 residues. CDR1 and CDR2 (germline): MNHEY, SVGAGI. Trimming left V 2 bases short and J 4 bases short, with 14 bases between. The CDR3 reads CASSYVPSGGTEAFF. CDR3 coding DNA: TGTGCCAGCAGTTACGTCCCTAGCGGGGGCACTGAAGCTTTCTTT.

The chain joins TRBV10-1 to TRBJ1-5; D is unclear. CDR1 is WNHNN and CDR2 is SYGVQD in the germline V gene (reference sequence). Trimming took 0 bases from V and 7 from J, leaving 7 bases between them. The CDR3 totals 13 residues. The CDR3: CASSESMGQPQHF. As DNA, the CDR3 is TGCGCCAGCAGTGAGTCGATGGGCCAGCCCCAGCATTTT.

The chain has TRBV4-3 and TRBJ2-5, with D possibly TRBD2 on 5 matching bases. The CDR3 totals 15 residues. CDR1 is LGHNA and CDR2 is YSLEER in the germline V gene. V was shortened by 1 base and J by 5 bases, with 14 bases between the two germline ends. The CDR3 nucleotides are TGCGCCAGCAGCCAAGCGATTGGTAGCGTGGAGACCCAGTACTTC. Translation: CASSQAIGSVETQYF.

The chain employs TRBV12-5 and TRBJ2-3, with D maybe TRBD1 (6 bases). The length of the CDR3 is 13 residues. Germline CDR1 and CDR2: LGHNT and FRNRAP. V was pared by 4 bases and J by 3 bases, with 8 bases between. The CDR3 sequence: CASGSQGTDTQYF. The CDR3 region has the DNA TGTGCTAGTGGTTCTCAGGGGACAGATACGCAGTATTTT.

V usage is TRBV5-5 and J usage is TRBJ2-7, with 8 bases aligning to TRBD1. The junction had 7 bases not matched to a gene; V was cut back by 0 bases and J by 2 bases. Germline V lookup: CDR1 SGHKS, CDR2 YYEKEE (reference sequence). The CDR3 runs to 16 residues. CDR3 in DNA: TGTGCCAGCAGCTTGGGTCAGGGGGCATATCCCTACGAGCAGTACTTC. It specifies CASSLGQGAYPYEQYF.

The gene calls are TRBV19 and TRBJ2-2; tentative D call: TRBD1 (6 bases). The V end was cut by 7 bases, the J end by 0 bases, with 15 bases between. The CDR3 sequence is 16 residues long. Per the germline V gene, CDR1 is LNHDA and CDR2 is SQIVND (reference sequence). CDR3 residues: CASTPLQGANTGELFF. The CDR3 coding sequence is TGTGCCAGTACCCCGTTACAGGGCGCGAACACCGGGGAGCTGTTTTTT.

This clone appeared once. The chain couples TRBV6-2 or TRBV6-3 to TRBJ2-4; tentative D call: TRBD1 (6 bases). Germline V gene sequence: CDR1 MNHEY, CDR2 SVGEGT. The V end was cut by 0 bases, the J end by 7 bases, with 7 bases between. The CDR3 consists of 13 residues. The CDR3, as DNA: TGTGCCAGCAGTTACTCGGGGGCCAACATTCAGTACTTC. Its translation: CASSYSGANIQYF.

V gene TRBV7-9 combines with J gene TRBJ1-5, with 7 bases aligning to TRBD1. The CDR3 is 14 amino acids. Germline trimming cut 0 bases from V and 7 bases from J; bases unmatched to any gene: 3. Germline CDR1 and CDR2: SEHNR and FQNEAQ (reference sequence). The CDR3 region is CASSLAGGGQPQHF. The CDR3 DNA sequence: TGTGCCAGCAGCTTAGCAGGGGGCGGGCAGCCCCAGCATTTT.

The rearrangement links TRBV10-3 to TRBJ2-5; 9 bases are a match to TRBD2. From germline, CDR1 is ENHRY and CDR2 SYGVKD. The CDR3 covers 15 residues. V lost 0 bases to trimming and J lost 7 bases; unmatched junction nucleotides: 6. The CDR3 DNA sequence: TGTGCCATCAGTGAGTCAAGCGGGGGGCCGGGGACCCAGTACTTC. It translates to CAISESSGGPGTQYF.

The chain is built from TRBV6-2 or TRBV6-3 and TRBJ1-2, with D tentatively TRBD1 (5 bases). Trimming took off 4 bases at V and 4 bases at J, with 10 bases between the two ends. Germline loops: CDR1 MNHEY, CDR2 SVGEGT. This CDR3 is built from 13 residues. In DNA, the CDR3 is TGTGCCAGCAGTTCGGGGGTTGTCTATGGCTACACCTTC. Translation: CASSSGVVYGYTF.

The genes are TRBV7-9 and TRBJ2-4; D call uncertain. Germline assignment: CDR1 SEHNR and CDR2 FQNEAQ (reference sequence). The CDR3 consists of 15 residues. V lost 5 bases, J lost 0 bases, and 11 bases lay in between. Written as DNA, the CDR3 is TGTGCCAGCAGCCCCCTAGGATTAGCCAAAAACATTCAGTACTTC. It encodes CASSPLGLAKNIQYF.

CDR3 coding DNA: TGTGCCAGCAGTTTATCTTCGGGAATGGAGAGGAAGAGACTGTTTTTT. It yields the protein CASSLSSGMERKRLFF. The V and J genes are TRBV27 and TRBJ1-4; no clear D. Germline values: CDR1 MNHEY, CDR2 SMNVEV (reference sequence). The CDR3 covers 16 residues. The V and J ends lost 0 bases and 13 bases respectively, with 21 bases between them.

The chain carries TRBV5-8 and TRBJ1-2, with 7 bases identical to TRBD1. CDR1 is SGHTS, CDR2 YDEGEE, per germline. The CDR3 loop spans 17 amino acids. With V trimmed by 4 bases and J by 7 bases, 19 bases remained unmatched. The CDR3 region has the DNA TGTGCCAGCAGCCAAACCTTGGTCGCAAGGGGGCTGGGTGGCTACACCTTC. Protein product: CASSQTLVARGLGGYTF. Together with reference TRBV5-8 and TRBJ1-2, the CDR3 gives the full variable domain: EAGVTQSPTHLIKTRGQQATLRCSPISGHTSVYWYQQALGLGLQFLLWYDEGEERNRGNFPPRFSGRQFPNYSSELNVNALELEDSALYLCASSQTLVARGLGGYTFGSGTRLTVV.

In DNA form, the CDR3 reads TGTGCCACCAGTGATTCGGGGAACTATGGCTACACCTTC. Amino acids: CATSDSGNYGYTF. The V and J genes are TRBV24-1 and TRBJ1-2, with no clear D. Germline values: CDR1 KGHDR, CDR2 SFDVKD. The CDR3 runs to 13 residues. The ends were cut back, 2 bases at V and 2 bases at J, with 5 bases in the middle.

This clone came up a few times. The rearrangement joins TRBV5-4 to TRBJ1-6; D perhaps matches TRBD1 (5 bases). Trimming cost V 2 bases and J 8 bases, with 11 bases left between them. This CDR3 is 14 amino acids long. Germline CDR1 is SGHNT and CDR2 is YYREEE (reference sequence). Written as DNA, the CDR3 is TGTGCCAGCAGCTTCGGAGGAGGGGATTCACCCCTCCACTTT. Its translation: CASSFGGGDSPLHF.

This clone has only a few counts. V gene TRBV5-1 combines with J gene TRBJ1-1; the D is unclear. The CDR3 has 13 amino acids. Germline V lookup: CDR1 SGHRS, CDR2 YFSETQ. V lost 5 bases, J lost 4 bases, and 12 bases lay in between. The CDR3 region is CASRLGEGTEAFF. The CDR3 region has the DNA TGCGCCAGCAGACTCGGGGAGGGCACTGAAGCTTTCTTT.

This chain connects TRBV9 to TRBJ1-2; D is uncertain. Germline CDR1 reads SGDLS; CDR2 reads YYNGEE. Between the trimmed V and J ends, which lost 4 bases and 8 bases, there was a span of 12 bases. This CDR3 spans 12 amino acids. Written as DNA, the CDR3 is TGTGCCAGCAGCCCCCTCGAGGGCGGCTACACCTTC. Its translation: CASSPLEGGYTF.

The V call is TRBV14, the J call TRBJ1-6; no definite D call. Deletions cut 1 base from V and 0 bases from J, with 10 bases between. CDR1 and CDR2 from the germline V gene are SGHDN and FVKESK. The CDR3 extends over 17 amino acids. CDR3 region: CASSQGRVGSYNSPLHF. DNA of the CDR3: TGTGCCAGCAGCCAAGGGAGGGTGGGCTCCTATAATTCACCCCTCCACTTT.

The gene calls are TRBV6-4 and TRBJ1-2; 10 bases line up with TRBD1. The CDR3 is 16 amino acids. V lost 5 bases and J lost 5; bases outside the gene matches: 11. Germline assignment: CDR1 MRHNA and CDR2 SNTAGT. The CDR3 protein is CASSPLGDRGLYGYTF. CDR3 coding DNA: TGTGCCAGCAGTCCCCTCGGGGACAGGGGCTTATATGGCTACACCTTC.

DNA of the CDR3: TGCGCCAGCAGTTCCCCAGGGGGCGCGACTACAGATACGCAGTATTTT. This encodes CASSSPGGATTDTQYF. V and J are TRBV5-1 and TRBJ2-3, with 8 bases aligning to TRBD1. CDR1 is SGHRS, CDR2 YFSETQ, per germline. V was pared by 5 bases and J by 3 bases, with 11 bases of the junction left unmatched. CDR3 length equals 16 residues.

V and J are TRBV11-2 and TRBJ2-3, with D maybe TRBD2 (5 bases). This CDR3 comprises 14 residues. The germline V gene has CDR1 SGHAT and CDR2 FQNNGV. With 4 bases removed from V and 2 bases from J, the gap between germline ends came to 10 bases. The CDR3 DNA reads TGTGCCAGCAGCTGGTCCGGGAACACAGATACGCAGTATTTT. It specifies CASSWSGNTDTQYF. Full variable domain (missing parts from reference TRBV11-2 and TRBJ2-3): EAGVAQSPRYKIIEKRQSVAFWCNPISGHATLYWYQQILGQGPKLLIQFQNNGVVDDSQLPKDRFSAERLKGVDSTLKIQPAKLEDSAVYLCASSWSGNTDTQYFGPGTRLTVL.

The chain is built from TRBV5-5 and TRBJ1-1, with TRBD1 identical over 9 bases. The CDR3 is made up of 16 amino acids. Germline lookup yields CDR1 SGHKS and CDR2 YYEKEE (reference sequence). V shed 5 bases and J 1 base; nucleotides not matched to a gene: 9. As DNA, the CDR3 is TGTGCCAGCAGTCCCGGGACAGGGAGGAGGAACACTGAAGCTTTCTTT. Residues: CASSPGTGRRNTEAFF.